What follows are 21 T cell receptor beta chains derived from one specimen sequenced in a study of beta chain features in type 1 diabetes. For these TCRs, the target antigens are not known. Study outcomes and limitations: Type 1 diabetes patients had TCRB CDR3s that were shorter (moderately but significantly so) in all four CD4+ subsets.

The sequenced template was cDNA made from the entire isolated RNA. Clones were sequenced by immunoSEQ multiplex PCR, and TCRdb holds only the in-frame ones, with some missing. The data show 150,000 or so clones, around 8.6% seen once. Sequencing was done on a sample of central memory CD4+ T cells from blood. Every receptor here comes from a woman aged 18-30 years with type 1 diabetes.

The chain carries TRBV11-2 and TRBJ1-6; D call uncertain. From germline, CDR1 is SGHAT and CDR2 FQNNGV. The CDR3 covers 15 residues. V shed 2 bases and J shed 5 bases, with 10 bases lying between them. The CDR3 nucleotides are TGTGCCAGCAGCTTATCCGGGGTCCATAATTCACCCCTCCACTTT. Translating it yields CASSLSGVHNSPLHF.

The chain carries TRBV7-2 and TRBJ1-1; possible D gene TRBD1, 5 bases. Germline V gene data show CDR1 as SGHTA and CDR2 as FQGNSA. The CDR3 consists of 14 residues. V was clipped by 1 base and J by 5 bases, with 11 bases between them. The CDR3 coding sequence is TGTGCCAGCAGCTTAGGTTCCCAGGGTACTGAAGCTTTCTTT. The encoded protein is CASSLGSQGTEAFF.

The chain combines TRBV19 with TRBJ1-5, with 7 bases matching TRBD1. This CDR3 is built from 14 residues. Per germline, CDR1 LNHDA and CDR2 SQIVND (reference sequence). With V trimmed by 8 bases and J by 7 bases, 11 bases remained unmatched. The CDR3 loop reads CASSTGDRWQPQHF. The CDR3 coding sequence is TGTGCCAGTTCTACCGGGGACAGATGGCAGCCCCAGCATTTT.

This clone was seen a few times. The chain joins TRBV7-9 to TRBJ2-7, with TRBD1 identical over 7 bases. CDR1 and CDR2 (germline): SEHNR, FQNEAQ (reference sequence). With 6 bases clipped from V and 2 bases from J, the junction kept 10 bases outside the gene matches. CDR3 length: 15 residues. The CDR3 region is CASSSIHRGAYEQYF. Here the CDR3 DNA reads TGTGCCAGCAGTTCTATCCACAGGGGCGCCTACGAGCAGTACTTC.

This clone occurred a few times. The CDR3 spells CASSIQAGGRRNEQFF. The CDR3 DNA reads as TGTGCCAGTAGTATTCAAGCGGGAGGGCGTCGGAATGAGCAGTTCTTC. The rearrangement uses TRBV19 and TRBJ2-1, with 10 bases aligning to TRBD2. With 3 bases clipped from V and 7 bases from J, the junction kept 9 bases outside the gene matches. The CDR3 is 16 residues long. Germline values: CDR1 LNHDA, CDR2 SQIVND (reference sequence).

This rearrangement joins TRBV11-2 to TRBJ2-3, with D possibly being TRBD1 (5 bases). CDR1 is SGHAT and CDR2 is FQNNGV in the germline V gene. Trimming left V 7 bases short and J 6 bases short, with 20 bases between. The CDR3 length is 15 residues. This CDR3 is CASTILGAPADTQYF. Written as DNA, the CDR3 is TGTGCCAGCACTATATTAGGGGCCCCGGCGGATACGCAGTATTTT. Based on the CDR3 plus reference TRBV11-2 and TRBJ2-3, the full variable domain is EAGVAQSPRYKIIEKRQSVAFWCNPISGHATLYWYQQILGQGPKLLIQFQNNGVVDDSQLPKDRFSAERLKGVDSTLKIQPAKLEDSAVYLCASTILGAPADTQYFGPGTRLTVL.

The table lists this clone with a few counts. The chain employs TRBV2 and TRBJ2-1, with D tentatively TRBD1 (6 bases). CDR1 is SNHLY and CDR2 is FYNNEI in the germline V gene. This CDR3 contains 16 residues. The V end was cut by 2 bases, the J end by 2 bases, with 13 bases between. The CDR3 is CASSERGGRAYNEQFF. For the CDR3, the DNA is TGTGCCAGCAGTGAACGTGGGGGCCGGGCCTACAATGAGCAGTTCTTC. The whole variable domain, filled in from reference TRBV2 and TRBJ2-1, reads EPEVTQTPSHQVTQMGQEVILRCVPISNHLYFYWYRQILGQKVEFLVSFYNNEISEKSEIFDDQFSVERPDGSNFTLKIRSTKLEDSAMYFCASSERGGRAYNEQFFGPGTRLTVL.

The J gene is TRBJ2-1, the V gene TRBV29-1; D is possibly TRBD1 (6 bases). The V end lost 5 bases, the J end lost 8 bases, and 10 bases lay between the germline ends. The CDR3 extends over 11 amino acids. From germline, CDR1 is SQVTM and CDR2 ANQGSEA. The CDR3 is CSVQGFDEQFF. CDR3 nucleotide sequence: TGCAGCGTTCAGGGGTTCGATGAGCAGTTCTTC.

This clone occurred a few times. The chain uses TRBV6-5 and TRBJ2-1; a possible D gene is TRBD2 (7 bases). Germline V lookup: CDR1 MNHEY, CDR2 SVGAGI. This CDR3 has 14 amino acids. The V end was cut by 7 bases, the J end by 8 bases, with 18 bases between. The CDR3, as DNA: TGTGCCAGCACCCGCGTTGGGGGGGGCGATGAGCAGTTCTTC. Amino acid sequence: CASTRVGGGDEQFF.

The chain combines TRBV4-3 with TRBJ1-2; D unresolved. Trimming left V 0 bases short and J 4 bases short, with 12 bases between. CDR3 length: 15 amino acids. From germline, CDR1 is LGHNA and CDR2 YSLEER. In DNA form, the CDR3 reads TGCGCCAGCAGCCAAGATCGGGCCCGGGGCTATGGCTACACCTTC. Its translation is CASSQDRARGYGYTF.

This clone was found a few times. The V and J genes are TRBV11-3 and TRBJ2-3; D is perhaps TRBD2 (6 bases). The CDR3 is 15 residues long. Germline V gives CDR1 SGHNT, CDR2 YENEEA. Trimming took off 5 bases at V and 2 bases at J, with 14 bases between the two ends. The CDR3 reads CASSLIAESTDTQYF. CDR3 bases: TGTGCCAGCAGCCTTATAGCGGAATCCACAGATACGCAGTATTTT.

The V call is TRBV5-6, the J call TRBJ1-1, with no clear D. Germline V gene lookup returns CDR1 SGHDT and CDR2 YYEEEE. This CDR3 is 14 amino acids long. Trimming cost V 1 base and J 6 bases, with 13 bases left between them. CDR3 bases: TGTGCCAGCAGCTTGTTGGGTGCCCGGGCTGAAGCTTTCTTT. Translated: CASSLLGARAEAFF.

This sequence joins TRBV28 and TRBJ1-1, with 9 bases fitting TRBD1. V lost 4 bases to trimming and J lost 1 base; unmatched junction nucleotides: 7. Germline CDR1 MDHEN, CDR2 SYDVKM. This CDR3 spans 16 amino acids. The CDR3 DNA reads as TGTGCCAGCAGTTCCCCGGGACAGGGCTGGAACACTGAAGCTTTCTTT. Amino acid sequence: CASSSPGQGWNTEAFF.

Many counts were recorded for this clone. The chain recombines TRBV2 with TRBJ1-2; no firm D call. The CDR3 is 11 amino acids. Between the trimmed V and J ends, which lost 8 bases and 6 bases, there was a span of 10 bases. Germline CDR1 and CDR2: SNHLY and FYNNEI. CDR3 DNA sequence: TGTGCCAGCGCCCGCCGGGATGGCTACACCTTC. Amino acids: CASARRDGYTF.

Only a few counts were recorded for this clone. The rearrangement joins TRBV4-1 to TRBJ2-5; 12 nucleotides line up with TRBD2. Germline V gene lookup returns CDR1 MGHRA and CDR2 YSYEKL. This CDR3 has 18 amino acids. The ends lost 0 bases at V and 2 bases at J; junction bases unmatched: 7. The CDR3: CASSQDLGLAGGQETQYF. The CDR3 DNA reads TGCGCCAGCAGCCAAGATCTAGGGCTAGCGGGAGGGCAAGAGACCCAGTACTTC.

This clone was counted only a few times. This sequence joins TRBV4-3 and TRBJ2-3; 9 positions agree with TRBD2. Germline V CDR1 and CDR2: LGHNA, YSLEER. This CDR3 has 16 amino acids. J lost 3 bases, V lost 0 bases, and 4 bases had no gene match. This CDR3 reads CASSQDWRGGTDTQYF. As DNA, the CDR3 is TGCGCCAGCAGCCAAGACTGGCGGGGGGGGACAGATACGCAGTATTTT.

The chain joins TRBV27 to TRBJ1-4; D is uncertain. CDR3 length: 13 residues. The germline CDR1 and CDR2 sequences are MNHEY and SMNVEV (reference sequence). V lost 8 bases and J lost 8, with 15 bases in between. CDR3 in amino acids: CASRERNREKLFF. The CDR3 bases are TGTGCCAGCCGGGAACGTAATAGGGAAAAACTGTTTTTT.

This clone turned up a few times. The rearrangement joins TRBV7-9 to TRBJ2-2; 7 bases align to TRBD1. CDR3 length equals 14 residues. The ends lost 4 bases at V and 6 bases at J; junction bases unmatched: 5. Germline values: CDR1 SEHNR, CDR2 FQNEAQ (reference sequence). CDR3: CASSSTGLSGELFF. In nucleotides, the CDR3 is TGTGCCAGCAGCTCGACAGGGCTTTCCGGGGAGCTGTTTTTT.

The table lists this clone with a few counts. The chain links TRBV4-3 to TRBJ2-2; D perhaps matches TRBD2 (5 bases). The CDR3 spans 15 residues. The V end was cut by 0 bases, the J end by 5 bases, with 10 bases between. Per the germline V gene, CDR1 is LGHNA and CDR2 is YSLEER. The CDR3 coding sequence is TGCGCCAGCAGCCAAGATAGACTAAAAACCGGGGAGCTGTTTTTT. It codes for CASSQDRLKTGELFF.

This clone has only a few counts. The gene calls are TRBV30 and TRBJ2-3; D gene ambiguous. This CDR3 contains 15 residues. V lost 2 bases and J 2 bases, leaving 14 bases between the germline ends. Germline loops: CDR1 GTSNPN, CDR2 SVGIG (reference sequence). Written as DNA, the CDR3 is TGTGCCTGGAGTTTAATAGACTCCCCCACAGATACGCAGTATTTT. This codes for CAWSLIDSPTDTQYF.

For the CDR3, the DNA is TGTGCCAGCAGCCGGACTAGCGGGGGTGGAGATACGCAGTATTTT. Protein product: CASSRTSGGGDTQYF. The rearrangement links TRBV2 to TRBJ2-3; 13 nucleotides match TRBD2. Germline loops: CDR1 SNHLY, CDR2 FYNNEI. V was clipped by 6 bases and J by 5 bases; unmatched bases: 5. CDR3 length: 15 residues.